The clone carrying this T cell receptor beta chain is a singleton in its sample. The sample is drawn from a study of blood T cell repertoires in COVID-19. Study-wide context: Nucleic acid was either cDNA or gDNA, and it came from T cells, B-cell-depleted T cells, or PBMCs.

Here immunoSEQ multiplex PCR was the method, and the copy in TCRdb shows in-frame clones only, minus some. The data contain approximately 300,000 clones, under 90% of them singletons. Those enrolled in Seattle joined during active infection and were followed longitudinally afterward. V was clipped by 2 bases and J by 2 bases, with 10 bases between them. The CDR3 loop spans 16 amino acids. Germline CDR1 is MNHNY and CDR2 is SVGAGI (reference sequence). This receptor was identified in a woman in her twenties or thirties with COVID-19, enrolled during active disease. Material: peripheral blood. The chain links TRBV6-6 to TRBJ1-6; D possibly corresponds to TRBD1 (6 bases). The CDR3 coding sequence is TGTGCCAGCAGTTACCAGGGGCGCCCCTATAATTCACCCCTCCACTTT. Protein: CASSYQGRPYNSPLHF.